Presented here are 19 T cell receptor beta chains from one specimen sequenced in a study of T cells in Graves' hyperthyroidism and ophthalmopathy (dated by TCRdb to between 2018 and 2021). Receptor libraries were prepared by multiplex PCR. The sequencing machine was an Illumina HiSeq 2000. Amplification of TCR beta CDR3 regions was carried out from RNA transcripts. For the first round of RT-PCR on the TCR CDR3, the HTBI primer set was used together with the Qiagen OneStep RT-PCR kit. The public sequencing data were trimmed at Q25 with fastp and processed into clonotypes with MiXCR by TCRdb, which kept only in-frame beta chains. Every entry covers one CDR3 protein and lists the most common genes and DNA from its rows. In all, the sample holds hundreds of thousands of distinct CDR3 sequences, and about 38% of those were seen once. The leading ten clones occupy 7.5% to 9.5% of the sample. Sequenced material: blood. The origin of the receptors is a man between 18 and 29 years old with Graves' hyperthyroidism.

As regards this clonotype: A single base separates this from a much larger clone, so it may be a read error. CDR3 DNA: TGTGCCGGCAGCTACGGGACTAGCGACGAGCAGTACTTC. It encodes CAGSYGTSDEQYF. The chain is built from TRBV7-2 and TRBJ2-7, with 10 bases aligning to TRBD2. Germline V gene sequence: CDR1 SGHTA, CDR2 FQGNSA. CDR3 size: 13 residues. The variable domain in full, with the rest retrieved from reference TRBV7-2 and TRBJ2-7, is GAGVSQSPSNKVTEKGKDVELRCDPISGHTALYWYRQSLGQGLEFLIYFQGNSAPDKSGLPSDRFSAERTGGSVSTLTIQRTQQEDSAVYLCAGSYGTSDEQYFGPGTRLTVT.

The sample holds one count of this clonotype. The chain employs TRBV12-3 or TRBV12-4 and TRBJ1-1; TRBD1 matches at 8 bases. The CDR3 length is 16 residues. V lost 6 bases, J lost 3 bases, and 12 bases stayed unmatched. CDR3 loop: CASRRGRTGRDTEAFF. The DNA of the CDR3 is TGTGCCAGCAGGCGTGGGAGGACAGGGCGAGACACTGAAGCTTTCTTT.

The V gene is TRBV7-9, the J gene TRBJ1-5, with D possibly being TRBD1 (5 bases). CDR1 is SEHNR and CDR2 is FQNEAQ in the germline V gene (reference sequence). This CDR3 is built from 16 residues. Trimming cost V 4 bases and J 6 bases, with 19 bases left between them. The CDR3 DNA reads TGTGCCAGCAGCTCTGCGGTGCGGGGGAAACGTCAGCCCCAGCATTTT. Protein product: CASSSAVRGKRQPQHF.

The chain recombines TRBV2 with TRBJ1-1, with D uncertain. The V and J ends lost 6 bases and 8 bases respectively, with 10 bases between them. Germline V gene data show CDR1 as SNHLY and CDR2 as FYNNEI. The length of the CDR3 is 11 residues. The CDR3 DNA reads as TGTGCCAGCAGCCGGTACCCCGAAGCTTTCTTT. This sequence encodes CASSRYPEAFF. Based on the CDR3 plus reference TRBV2 and TRBJ1-1, the full variable domain is EPEVTQTPSHQVTQMGQEVILRCVPISNHLYFYWYRQILGQKVEFLVSFYNNEISEKSEIFDDQFSVERPDGSNFTLKIRSTKLEDSAMYFCASSRYPEAFFGQGTRLTVV.

The chain has TRBV6-1 and TRBJ1-2; tentatively, D is TRBD1 (5 bases). The V and J ends lost 5 bases and 7 bases respectively, with 20 bases between them. The CDR3 totals 15 residues. Germline lookup yields CDR1 MNHNS and CDR2 SASEGT. The CDR3 DNA sequence: TGTGCCAGCAGTCCTGAAAGTGCAGGGTCCTCTGGCTACACCTTC. Its protein is CASSPESAGSSGYTF.

In its sample, this clonotype was seen once. A junction boundary mismatches the germline segment, possibly from a read error. The chain joins TRBV10-3 to TRBJ1-5; 7 bases align to TRBD1. This CDR3 spans 15 amino acids. Germline V CDR1 and CDR2: ENHRY, SYGVKD. CDR3 in DNA: TGTGCCAGCAGTTTACGGACAGGAGTAAATCAGCTCCAGCATTTT. Translated, it gives CASSLRTGVNQLQHF.

This clonotype was recorded at least ten times. As DNA, the CDR3 is TGCAGCGTGTCAAGGGACAGGGGGCGAGGGTACGAGCAGTACTTC. It encodes CSVSRDRGRGYEQYF. The chain employs TRBV29-1 and TRBJ2-7; 12 bases agree with TRBD1. From germline, CDR1 is SQVTM and CDR2 ANQGSEA. The ends lost 6 bases at V and 4 bases at J; junction bases unmatched: 10. CDR3 size: 15 residues.

The chain employs TRBV2 and TRBJ2-7; 10 bases agree with TRBD1. The CDR3 loop spans 12 amino acids. Per the germline V gene, CDR1 is SNHLY and CDR2 is FYNNEI. The V segment lost 6 bases and the J segment 6 bases; nucleotides outside the gene matches: 2. Here the CDR3 reads CASRGDRGEQYF. The DNA of the CDR3 is TGTGCCAGCAGGGGGGACAGGGGCGAGCAGTACTTC.

The rearrangement links TRBV5-1 to TRBJ1-2, with TRBD1 identical over 7 bases. The CDR3 loop spans 14 amino acids. Germline values: CDR1 SGHRS, CDR2 YFSETQ. V shed 4 bases and J 2 bases; nucleotides not matched to a gene: 5. The CDR3 sequence is CASSRGTENYGYTF. Here the CDR3 DNA reads TGCGCCAGCAGCCGGGGGACAGAAAACTATGGCTACACCTTC. Full variable domain (outside the CDR3, taken from reference TRBV5-1 and TRBJ1-2): KAGVTQTPRYLIKTRGQQVTLSCSPISGHRSVSWYQQTPGQGLQFLFEYFSETQRNKGNFPGRFSGRQFSNSRSEMNVSTLELGDSALYLCASSRGTENYGYTFGSGTRLTVV.

V gene TRBV19 combines with J gene TRBJ1-1, with 7 bases fitting TRBD1. In germline, CDR1 is LNHDA, CDR2 SQIVND (reference sequence). This CDR3 region has 17 residues. Trimming at V came to 4 bases and at J to 1 base, leaving 12 bases not matched to a gene. The CDR3 sequence is CASSTTREQGGNTEAFF. The CDR3 nucleotides are TGTGCCAGTAGTACTACCCGAGAGCAGGGGGGGAACACTGAAGCTTTCTTT.

This clonotype was picked up many times. The V gene is TRBV7-6, the J gene TRBJ1-1; D remains ambiguous. V was clipped by 1 base and J by 2 bases, with 8 bases between them. Germline CDR1 reads SGHVS; CDR2 reads FNYEAQ. This CDR3 is 14 amino acids long. Here the CDR3 reads CASSLGPINTEAFF. DNA for the CDR3: TGTGCCAGCAGCTTAGGACCGATAAACACTGAAGCTTTCTTT.

This clonotype was found a few times. The chain employs TRBV6-1 and TRBJ2-7; D unresolved. The germline gives CDR1 MNHNS, CDR2 SASEGT. V lost 2 bases, J lost 3 bases, and 11 bases lay in between. The CDR3 totals 14 residues. This chain's CDR3 is CASSELGGDYEQYF. The CDR3 region has the DNA TGTGCCAGCAGTGAACTGGGCGGTGACTACGAGCAGTACTTC.

This clonotype has ten or more counts. V and J are TRBV9 and TRBJ1-6; D is uncertain. V gave up 2 bases and J gave up 8 bases, with 11 bases separating them. Germline lookup yields CDR1 SGDLS and CDR2 YYNGEE. The CDR3 runs to 14 residues. The CDR3 loop reads CASSVSTEDSPLHF. The CDR3, as DNA: TGTGCCAGCAGCGTGAGTACAGAGGATTCACCCCTCCACTTT.

A single count supports this clonotype. The rearrangement links TRBV10-3 to TRBJ2-5; maybe TRBD2 (6 bases). This CDR3 contains 15 residues. The germline V gene has CDR1 ENHRY and CDR2 SYGVKD. V was shortened by 4 bases and J by 1 base, with 13 bases between the two germline ends. CDR3 DNA: TGTGCCATCAGTGCTCCCCGGGACTTCCAAGAGACCCAGTACTTC. As protein: CAISAPRDFQETQYF.

For this clonotype: It may be a read error: a sequence one base away is much more abundant. This chain joins TRBV7-7 and TRBJ2-2; tentatively, D is TRBD2 (6 bases). In germline, CDR1 is SSHAT, CDR2 FNYEAQ (reference sequence). The CDR3 loop spans 15 amino acids. The DNA of the CDR3 is TGTACTAGCAGCGCAACCGGGACGAACACCGGGGAGCTGTTTTTT. Amino acids: CTSSATGTNTGELFF.

In the case of this clonotype: Germline and junction disagree at one end, which may indicate a read error. DNA of the CDR3: TGTGCCAGCAGTTACGAGGGTAGCGAGCAGTACTTC. As protein: CASSYEGSEQYF. V usage is TRBV10-3 and J usage is TRBJ2-7, with D possibly matching TRBD2 (5 bases). The CDR3 has 12 residues. Germline CDR1 ENHRY, CDR2 SYGVKD.

To note about this clonotype: A much bigger clone sits one base away, suggesting this may be a read error. J is TRBJ2-7 and V is TRBV10-3; D might be TRBD2 (5 bases). The germline CDR1 and CDR2 sequences are ENHRY and SYGVKD. The CDR3 extends over 13 amino acids. CDR3 amino acids: CAISGPEGYGQYF. As DNA, the CDR3 is TGTGCCATCAGTGGCCCAGAGGGTTACGGGCAGTACTTC.

The chain joins TRBV13 to TRBJ1-2, with a possible D match to TRBD1 (5 bases). Deletions cut 1 base from V and 7 bases from J, with 13 bases between. CDR1 and CDR2 (germline): PRHDT, FYEKMQ (reference sequence). The CDR3 is 14 amino acids. DNA for the CDR3: TGTGCCAGCAGCTTAGAGGGGCCCTCCAGTGGCTACACCTTC. Its translation: CASSLEGPSSGYTF.

This clonotype was counted once. This may arise from a read error, as a much more abundant clone is one base away. The V gene is TRBV7-2, the J gene TRBJ1-3, with 7 bases identical to TRBD1. The CDR3 has 15 amino acids. Per the germline V gene, CDR1 is SGHTA and CDR2 is FQGNSA. In DNA, the CDR3 is TGTGCCGGCAGCCTTAGACAGGGAGGTGGAAACACCATATATTTT. It specifies CAGSLRQGGGNTIYF. Full variable domain (missing parts from reference TRBV7-2 and TRBJ1-3): GAGVSQSPSNKVTEKGKDVELRCDPISGHTALYWYRQSLGQGLEFLIYFQGNSAPDKSGLPSDRFSAERTGGSVSTLTIQRTQQEDSAVYLCAGSLRQGGGNTIYFGEGSWLTVV.